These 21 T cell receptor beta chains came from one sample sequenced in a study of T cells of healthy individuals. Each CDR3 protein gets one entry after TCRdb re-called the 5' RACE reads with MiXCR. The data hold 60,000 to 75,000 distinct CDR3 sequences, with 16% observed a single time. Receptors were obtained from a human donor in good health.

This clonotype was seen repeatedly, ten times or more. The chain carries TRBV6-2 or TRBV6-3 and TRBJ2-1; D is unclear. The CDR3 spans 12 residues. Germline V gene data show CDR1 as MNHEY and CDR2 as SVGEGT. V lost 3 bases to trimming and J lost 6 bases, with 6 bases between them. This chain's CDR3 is CASSYPLNEQFF. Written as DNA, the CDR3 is TGTGCCAGCAGTTATCCGCTCAATGAGCAGTTCTTC.

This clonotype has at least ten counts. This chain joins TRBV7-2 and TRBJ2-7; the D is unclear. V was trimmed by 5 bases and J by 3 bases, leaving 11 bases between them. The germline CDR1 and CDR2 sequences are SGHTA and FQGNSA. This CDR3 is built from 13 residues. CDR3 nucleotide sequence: TGTGCCAGCAGCCAGAGTACAGACTACGAGCAGTACTTC. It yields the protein CASSQSTDYEQYF.

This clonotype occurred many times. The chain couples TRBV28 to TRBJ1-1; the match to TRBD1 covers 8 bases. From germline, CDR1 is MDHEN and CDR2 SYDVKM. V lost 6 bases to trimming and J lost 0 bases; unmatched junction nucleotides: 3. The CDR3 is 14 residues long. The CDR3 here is CASRGQVLNTEAFF. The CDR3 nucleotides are TGTGCCAGCAGGGGACAGGTTCTGAACACTGAAGCTTTCTTT.

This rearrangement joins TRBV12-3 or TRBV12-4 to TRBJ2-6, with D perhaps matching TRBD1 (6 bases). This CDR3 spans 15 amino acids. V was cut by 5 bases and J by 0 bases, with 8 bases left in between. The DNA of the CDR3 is TGTGCCAGCAGTAAACAGGGCTCTGGGGCCAACGTCCTGACTTTC. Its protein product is CASSKQGSGANVLTF.

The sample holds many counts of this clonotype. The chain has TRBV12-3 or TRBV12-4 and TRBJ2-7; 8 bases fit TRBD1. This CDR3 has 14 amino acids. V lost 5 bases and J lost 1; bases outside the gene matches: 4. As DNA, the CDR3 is TGTGCCAGCAGTCCCCGGACAGGGTCCTACGAGCAGTACTTC. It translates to CASSPRTGSYEQYF.

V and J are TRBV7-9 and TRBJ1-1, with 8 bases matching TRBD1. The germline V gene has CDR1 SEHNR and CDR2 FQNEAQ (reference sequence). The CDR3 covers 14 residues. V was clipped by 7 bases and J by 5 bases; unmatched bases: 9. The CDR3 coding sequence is TGTGCCAGCATTCCAGGGGGCCGGGGAACTGAAGCTTTCTTT. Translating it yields CASIPGGRGTEAFF.

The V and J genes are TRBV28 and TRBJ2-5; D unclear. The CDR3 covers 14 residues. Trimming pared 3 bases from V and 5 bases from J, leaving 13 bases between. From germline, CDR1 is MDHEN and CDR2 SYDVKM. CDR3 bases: TGTGCCAGCAGTTTTAGACACGCTGGCGAGACCCAGTACTTC. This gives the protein CASSFRHAGETQYF.

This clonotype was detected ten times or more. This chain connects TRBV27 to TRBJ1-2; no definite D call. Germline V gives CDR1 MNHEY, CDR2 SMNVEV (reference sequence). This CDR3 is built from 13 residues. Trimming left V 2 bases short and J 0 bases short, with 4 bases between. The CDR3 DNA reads TGTGCCAGCAGTTTAGGGGCTAACTATGGCTACACCTTC. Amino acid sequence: CASSLGANYGYTF.

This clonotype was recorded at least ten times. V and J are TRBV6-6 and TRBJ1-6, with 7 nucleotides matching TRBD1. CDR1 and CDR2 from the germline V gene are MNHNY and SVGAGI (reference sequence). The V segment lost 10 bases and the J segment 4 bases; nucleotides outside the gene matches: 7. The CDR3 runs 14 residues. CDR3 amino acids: CATSGTAYNSPLHF. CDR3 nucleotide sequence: TGTGCCACCAGCGGGACAGCTTATAATTCACCCCTCCACTTT.

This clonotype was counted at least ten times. CDR3 residues: CASSPRWGSYEQYF. CDR3 sequence (DNA): TGTGCCAGCAGTCCCCGATGGGGGAGCTACGAGCAGTACTTC. The chain has TRBV27 and TRBJ2-7, with D perhaps being TRBD1 or TRBD2 (5 bases each). Trimming shortened V by 5 bases and J by 3 bases, and 14 bases separated the two germline ends. The CDR3 has 14 residues. Germline CDR1 and CDR2: MNHEY and SMNVEV (reference sequence).

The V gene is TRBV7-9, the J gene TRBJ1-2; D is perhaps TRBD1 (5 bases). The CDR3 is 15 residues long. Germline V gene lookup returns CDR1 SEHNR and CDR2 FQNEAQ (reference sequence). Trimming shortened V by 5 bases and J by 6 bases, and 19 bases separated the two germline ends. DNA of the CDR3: TGTGCCAGCAGCCATGCCGGGACTGGAGCCCATGGCTACACCTTC. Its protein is CASSHAGTGAHGYTF.

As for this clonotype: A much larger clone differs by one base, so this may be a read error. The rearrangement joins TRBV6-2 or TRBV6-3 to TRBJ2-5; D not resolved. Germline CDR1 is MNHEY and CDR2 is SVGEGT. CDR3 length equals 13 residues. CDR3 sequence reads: CASCTVIQETKYF. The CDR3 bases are TGTGCCAGCTGTACCGTTATCCAAGAGACCAAGTACTTC.

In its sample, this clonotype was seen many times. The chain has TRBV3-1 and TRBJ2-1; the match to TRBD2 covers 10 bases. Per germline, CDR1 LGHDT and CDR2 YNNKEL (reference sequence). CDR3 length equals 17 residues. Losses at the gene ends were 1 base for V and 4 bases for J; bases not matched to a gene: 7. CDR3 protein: CASSQGVAGGQYNEQFF. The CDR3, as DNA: TGTGCCAGCAGCCAAGGGGTAGCGGGGGGCCAGTACAATGAGCAGTTCTTC.

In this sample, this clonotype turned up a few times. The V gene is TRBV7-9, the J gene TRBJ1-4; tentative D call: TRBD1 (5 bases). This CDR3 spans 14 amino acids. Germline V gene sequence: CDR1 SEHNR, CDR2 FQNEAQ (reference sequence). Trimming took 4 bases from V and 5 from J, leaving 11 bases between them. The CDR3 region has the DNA TGTGCCAGCAGCTCGGGGCTAGGAAATGAAAAACTGTTTTTT. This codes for CASSSGLGNEKLFF.

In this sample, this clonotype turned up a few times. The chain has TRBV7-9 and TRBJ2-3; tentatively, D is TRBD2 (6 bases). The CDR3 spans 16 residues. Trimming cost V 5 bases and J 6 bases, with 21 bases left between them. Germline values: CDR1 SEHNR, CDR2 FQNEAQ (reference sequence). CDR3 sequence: CASSGGGPLGSDTQYF. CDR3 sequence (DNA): TGTGCCAGCAGCGGTGGAGGGCCTCTTGGATCCGATACGCAGTATTTT.

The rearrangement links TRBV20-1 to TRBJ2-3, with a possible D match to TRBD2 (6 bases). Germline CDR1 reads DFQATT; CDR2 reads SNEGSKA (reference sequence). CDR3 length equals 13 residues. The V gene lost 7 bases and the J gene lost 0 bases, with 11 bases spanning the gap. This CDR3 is CSGNSGSTDTQYF. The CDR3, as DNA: TGCAGTGGAAATAGCGGAAGCACAGATACGCAGTATTTT.

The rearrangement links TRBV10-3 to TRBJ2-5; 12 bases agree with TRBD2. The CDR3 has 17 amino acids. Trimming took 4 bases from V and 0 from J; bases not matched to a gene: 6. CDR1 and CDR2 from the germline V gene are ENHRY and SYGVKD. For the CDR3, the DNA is TGTGCCATCAGTGGGACTAGCGGGGCCTTGTACCAAGAGACCCAGTACTTC. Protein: CAISGTSGALYQETQYF.

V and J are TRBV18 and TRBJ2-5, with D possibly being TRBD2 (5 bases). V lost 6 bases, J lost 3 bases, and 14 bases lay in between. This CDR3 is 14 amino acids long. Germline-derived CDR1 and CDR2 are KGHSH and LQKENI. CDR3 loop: CASSHPPGKETQYF. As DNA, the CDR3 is TGTGCCAGCTCCCACCCACCCGGGAAAGAGACCCAGTACTTC.

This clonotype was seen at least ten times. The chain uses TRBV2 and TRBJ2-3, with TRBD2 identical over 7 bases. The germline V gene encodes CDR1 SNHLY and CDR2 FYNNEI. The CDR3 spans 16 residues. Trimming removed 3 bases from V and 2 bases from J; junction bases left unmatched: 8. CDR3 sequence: CASSELRGSYTDTQYF. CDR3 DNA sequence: TGTGCCAGCAGTGAGTTGCGCGGGAGCTACACAGATACGCAGTATTTT. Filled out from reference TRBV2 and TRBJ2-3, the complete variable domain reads EPEVTQTPSHQVTQMGQEVILRCVPISNHLYFYWYRQILGQKVEFLVSFYNNEISEKSEIFDDQFSVERPDGSNFTLKIRSTKLEDSAMYFCASSELRGSYTDTQYFGPGTRLTVL.

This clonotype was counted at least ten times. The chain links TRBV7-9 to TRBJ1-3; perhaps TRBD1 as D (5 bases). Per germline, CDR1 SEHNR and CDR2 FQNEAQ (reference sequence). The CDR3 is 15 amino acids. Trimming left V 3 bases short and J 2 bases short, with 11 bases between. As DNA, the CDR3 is TGTGCCAGCAGCTTGCGGCGGGGGACTGGAAACACCATATATTTT. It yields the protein CASSLRRGTGNTIYF.

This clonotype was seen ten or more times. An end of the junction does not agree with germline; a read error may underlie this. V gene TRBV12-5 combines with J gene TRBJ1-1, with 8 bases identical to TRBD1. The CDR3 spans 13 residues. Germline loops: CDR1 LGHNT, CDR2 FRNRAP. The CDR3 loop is CASGWGQAPTKPF. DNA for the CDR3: TGTGCTAGTGGTTGGGGACAGGCCCCCACCAAACCCTTT.